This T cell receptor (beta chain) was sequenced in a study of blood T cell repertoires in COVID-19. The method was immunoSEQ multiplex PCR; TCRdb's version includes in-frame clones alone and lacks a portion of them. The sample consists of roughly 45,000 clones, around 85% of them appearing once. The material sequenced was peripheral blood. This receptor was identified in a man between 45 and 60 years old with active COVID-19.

Here the CDR3 DNA reads TGTGCTAGTGGTTTCGACAGGGGGTACGAGCAGTACTTC. Encoded protein: CASGFDRGYEQYF. V is TRBV12-5 and J is TRBJ2-7, with 9 bases that match TRBD1. V shed 3 bases, J shed 4 bases, and the junction held 1 base outside the gene matches. The CDR3 sequence is 13 residues long. In germline, CDR1 is LGHNT, CDR2 FRNRAP.